This TCR beta chain was recovered during a study of blood T cell repertoires in COVID-19. Turning to the study itself: Acute and convalescent COVID-19 specimens originated in the United States, Italy and Spain. PBMCs, B-cell-depleted T cells, or T cells were the source of the cDNA or gDNA that made up the material.

V shed 5 bases, J shed 10 bases, and the junction held 5 bases outside the gene matches. This CDR3 region has 14 residues. CDR1 and CDR2 from the germline V gene are WSHSY and SAAADI. In the authors' methods: Reference gene primer amplification in the assay estimated nucleated cell counts. Produced via immunoSEQ multiplex PCR; TCRdb's table is partial and in-frame only. The V and J calls and the clone size are those of that table, but D and trimming were determined from the DNA. The sample has tens of thousands of clones, roughly 80% seen once. The receptor's source is a human donor in a cohort sampled during active COVID-19. Specimen: peripheral blood. The chain combines TRBV10-2 with TRBJ2-1; 13 bases are a match to TRBD2. The CDR3 loop reads CASSYRLAGGEQFF. CDR3 sequence (DNA): TGCGCCAGCAGTTATAGACTAGCGGGGGGAGAGCAGTTCTTC.